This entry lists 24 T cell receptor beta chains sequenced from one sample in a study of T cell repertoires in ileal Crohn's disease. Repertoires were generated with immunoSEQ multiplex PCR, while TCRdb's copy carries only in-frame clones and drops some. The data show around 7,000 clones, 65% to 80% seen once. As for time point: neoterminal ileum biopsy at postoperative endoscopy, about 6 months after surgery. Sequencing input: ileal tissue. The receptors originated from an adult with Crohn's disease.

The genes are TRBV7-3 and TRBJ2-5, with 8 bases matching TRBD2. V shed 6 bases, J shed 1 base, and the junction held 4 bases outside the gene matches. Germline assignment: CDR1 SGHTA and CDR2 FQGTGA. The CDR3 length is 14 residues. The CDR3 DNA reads TGTGCCAGCAGTAGTAGCGGGGCCCAAGAGACCCAGTACTTC. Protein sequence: CASSSSGAQETQYF.

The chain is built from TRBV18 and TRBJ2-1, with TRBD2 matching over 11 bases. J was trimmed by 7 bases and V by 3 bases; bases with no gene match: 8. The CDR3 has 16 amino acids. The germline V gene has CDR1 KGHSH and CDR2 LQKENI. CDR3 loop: CASSPDTSGRGNEQFF. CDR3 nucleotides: TGTGCCAGCTCACCGGATACTAGCGGGAGAGGAAATGAGCAGTTCTTC.

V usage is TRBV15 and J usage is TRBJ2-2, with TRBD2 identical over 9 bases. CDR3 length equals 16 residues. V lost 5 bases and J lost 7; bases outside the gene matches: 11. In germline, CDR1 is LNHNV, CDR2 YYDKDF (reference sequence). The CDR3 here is CATSSRGGAFSGELFF. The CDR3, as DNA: TGTGCCACCAGCTCGCGCGGGGGGGCCTTTAGCGGGGAGCTGTTTTTT.

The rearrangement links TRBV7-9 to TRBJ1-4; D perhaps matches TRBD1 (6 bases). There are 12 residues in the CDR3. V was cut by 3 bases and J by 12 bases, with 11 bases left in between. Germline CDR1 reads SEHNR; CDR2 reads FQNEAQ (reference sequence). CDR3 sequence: CASSLGARELFF. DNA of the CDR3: TGTGCCAGCAGCTTGGGGGCAAGGGAACTGTTTTTT.

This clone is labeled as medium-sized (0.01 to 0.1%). In DNA form, the CDR3 reads TGTGCCAGCAGTTACTTTAGCGGGGCAGAGACCCAGTACTTC. It encodes CASSYFSGAETQYF. This sequence joins TRBV6-5 and TRBJ2-5; 8 bases are shared with TRBD2. CDR1 is MNHEY, CDR2 SVGAGI, per germline. J was trimmed by 4 bases and V by 1 base; bases with no gene match: 2. The CDR3 sequence is 14 residues long.

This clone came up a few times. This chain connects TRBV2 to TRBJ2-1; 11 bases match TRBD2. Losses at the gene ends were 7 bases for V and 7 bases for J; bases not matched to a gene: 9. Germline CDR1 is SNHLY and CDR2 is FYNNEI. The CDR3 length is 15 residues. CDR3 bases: TGTGCCAGCACCAAACTAGCGGGAGCCGGGAATGAGCAGTTCTTC. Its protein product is CASTKLAGAGNEQFF.

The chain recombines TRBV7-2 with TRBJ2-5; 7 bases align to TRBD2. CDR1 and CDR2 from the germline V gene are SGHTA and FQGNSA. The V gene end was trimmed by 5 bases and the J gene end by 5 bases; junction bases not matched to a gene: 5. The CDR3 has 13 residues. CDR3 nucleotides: TGTGCCAGCAGCCTTGGGACTAAGGAGACCCAGTACTTC. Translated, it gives CASSLGTKETQYF.

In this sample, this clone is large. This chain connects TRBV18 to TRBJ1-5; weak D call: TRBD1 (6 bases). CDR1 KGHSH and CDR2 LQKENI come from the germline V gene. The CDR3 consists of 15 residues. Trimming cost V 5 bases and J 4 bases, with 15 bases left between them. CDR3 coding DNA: TGTGCCAGCTCAAGGGAACAGGGAGCGAATCAGCCCCAGCATTTT. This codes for CASSREQGANQPQHF.

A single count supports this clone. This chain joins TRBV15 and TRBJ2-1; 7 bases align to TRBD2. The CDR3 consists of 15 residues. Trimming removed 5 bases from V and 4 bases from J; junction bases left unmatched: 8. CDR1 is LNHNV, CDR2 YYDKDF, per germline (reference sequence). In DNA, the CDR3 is TGTGCCACCAGCGGTAGCGGGCACGGGTACAATGAGCAGTTCTTC. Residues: CATSGSGHGYNEQFF.

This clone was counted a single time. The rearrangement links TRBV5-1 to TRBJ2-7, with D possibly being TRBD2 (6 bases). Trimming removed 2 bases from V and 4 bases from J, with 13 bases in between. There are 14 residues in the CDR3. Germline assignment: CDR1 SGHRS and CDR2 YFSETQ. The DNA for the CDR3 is TGCGCCAGCAGCTTTAGCGGACCTCAGTACGAGCAGTACTTC. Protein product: CASSFSGPQYEQYF.

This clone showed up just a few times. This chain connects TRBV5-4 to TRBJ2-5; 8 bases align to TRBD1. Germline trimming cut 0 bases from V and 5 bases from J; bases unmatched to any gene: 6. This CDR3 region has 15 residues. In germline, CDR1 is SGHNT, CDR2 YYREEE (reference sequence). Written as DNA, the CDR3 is TGTGCCAGCAGCTTGGTAGGACAGGGTGGGGAGACCCAGTACTTC. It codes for CASSLVGQGGETQYF.

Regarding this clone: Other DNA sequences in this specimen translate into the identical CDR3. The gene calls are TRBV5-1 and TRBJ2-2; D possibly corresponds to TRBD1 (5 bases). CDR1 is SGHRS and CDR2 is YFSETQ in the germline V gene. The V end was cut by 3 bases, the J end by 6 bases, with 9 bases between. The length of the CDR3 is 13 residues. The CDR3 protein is CASSSDSPGELFF. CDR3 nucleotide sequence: TGCGCCAGCAGCTCCGACAGCCCCGGGGAGCTGTTTTTT.

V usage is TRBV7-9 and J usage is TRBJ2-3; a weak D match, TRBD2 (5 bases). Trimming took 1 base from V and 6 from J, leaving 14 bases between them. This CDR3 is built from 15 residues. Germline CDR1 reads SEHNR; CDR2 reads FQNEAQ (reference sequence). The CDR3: CASSLVPRAGDTQYF. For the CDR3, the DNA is TGTGCCAGCAGCTTAGTCCCTCGGGCGGGCGATACGCAGTATTTT.

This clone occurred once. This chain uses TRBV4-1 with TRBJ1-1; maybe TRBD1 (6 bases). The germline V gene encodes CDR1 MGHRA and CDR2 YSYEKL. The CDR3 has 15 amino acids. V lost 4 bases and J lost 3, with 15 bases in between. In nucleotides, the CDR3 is TGCGCCAGCAGCCGAGGCCAGGGGTGGGACACTGAAGCTTTCTTT. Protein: CASSRGQGWDTEAFF.

This CDR3 is CASSPGQSSYNSPLHF. The CDR3 nucleotides are TGTGCCAGCAGCCCAGGACAGAGCTCCTATAATTCACCCCTCCACTTT. V and J are TRBV9 and TRBJ1-6; D perhaps matches TRBD1 (6 bases). V lost 4 bases and J 0 bases, leaving 11 bases between the germline ends. The length of the CDR3 is 16 residues. CDR1 and CDR2 (germline): SGDLS, YYNGEE.

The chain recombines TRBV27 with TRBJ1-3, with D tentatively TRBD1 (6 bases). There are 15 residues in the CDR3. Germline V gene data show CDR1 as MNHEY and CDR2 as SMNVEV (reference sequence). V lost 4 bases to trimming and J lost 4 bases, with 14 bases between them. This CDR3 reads CASSSSWGHGNTIYF. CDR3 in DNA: TGTGCCAGCAGTTCCTCGTGGGGGCACGGAAACACCATATATTTT.

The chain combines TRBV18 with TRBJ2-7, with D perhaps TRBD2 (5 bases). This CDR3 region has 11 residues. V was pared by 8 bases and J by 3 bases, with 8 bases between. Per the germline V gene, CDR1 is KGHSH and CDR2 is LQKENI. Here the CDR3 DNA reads TGTGCCAGCCGGGGTTTCTACGAGCAGTACTTC. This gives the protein CASRGFYEQYF.

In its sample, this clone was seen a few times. The CDR3: CASIKGGSYNEQFF. CDR3 sequence (DNA): TGTGCCAGCATCAAGGGGGGGTCCTACAATGAGCAGTTCTTC. The rearrangement joins TRBV28 to TRBJ2-1; D perhaps matches TRBD2 (7 bases). Germline V gene sequence: CDR1 MDHEN, CDR2 SYDVKM. The CDR3 loop spans 14 amino acids. V was shortened by 7 bases and J by 1 base, with 11 bases between the two germline ends.

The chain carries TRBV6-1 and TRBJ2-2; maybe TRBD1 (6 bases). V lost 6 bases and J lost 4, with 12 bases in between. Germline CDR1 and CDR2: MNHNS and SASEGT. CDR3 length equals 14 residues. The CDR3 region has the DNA TGTGCCAGCAGGTCAGGGGCGATCACCGGGGAGCTGTTTTTT. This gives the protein CASRSGAITGELFF.

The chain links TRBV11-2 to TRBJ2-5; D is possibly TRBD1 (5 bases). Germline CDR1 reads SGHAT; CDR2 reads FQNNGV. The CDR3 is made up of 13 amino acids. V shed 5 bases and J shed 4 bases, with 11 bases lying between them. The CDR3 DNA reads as TGTGCCAGCAGCCCAGGGTTCCGAGAGACCCAGTACTTC. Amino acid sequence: CASSPGFRETQYF.

The CDR3 is CASSQGGLAGGNSYNEQFF. The CDR3 DNA is TGTGCCAGCAGCCAGGGGGGACTAGCGGGGGGCAACTCCTACAATGAGCAGTTCTTC. The chain links TRBV7-3 to TRBJ2-1; 15 positions agree with TRBD2. V shed 5 bases, J shed 0 bases, and the junction held 8 bases outside the gene matches. Germline CDR1 and CDR2: SGHTA and FQGTGA. This CDR3 contains 19 residues.

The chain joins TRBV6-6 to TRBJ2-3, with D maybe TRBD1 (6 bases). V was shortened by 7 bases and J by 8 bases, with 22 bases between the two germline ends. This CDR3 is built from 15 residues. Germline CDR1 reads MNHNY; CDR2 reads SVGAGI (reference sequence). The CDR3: CASTKKQGGGATQYF. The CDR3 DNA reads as TGTGCCAGCACCAAGAAACAGGGTGGTGGGGCTACGCAGTATTTT.

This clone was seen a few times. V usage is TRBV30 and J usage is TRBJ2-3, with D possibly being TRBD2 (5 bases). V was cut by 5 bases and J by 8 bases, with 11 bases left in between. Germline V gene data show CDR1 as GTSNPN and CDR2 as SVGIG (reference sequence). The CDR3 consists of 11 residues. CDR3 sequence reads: CAWEGGSTQYF. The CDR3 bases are TGTGCCTGGGAGGGCGGTTCTACGCAGTATTTT.

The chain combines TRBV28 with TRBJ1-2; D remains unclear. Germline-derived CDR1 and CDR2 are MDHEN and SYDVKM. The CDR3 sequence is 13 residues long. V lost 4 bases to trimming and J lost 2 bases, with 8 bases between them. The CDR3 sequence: CASSWNGNYGYTF. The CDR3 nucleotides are TGTGCCAGCAGTTGGAACGGGAACTATGGCTACACCTTC.